Below, 19 T cell receptor beta chains from the same sample are listed, as sequenced in a study of T cell responses to AZD1222 COVID-19 vaccine. The table came from immunoSEQ multiplex PCR; TCRdb's copy has only in-frame clones and leaves some out. Counted here are approximately 50,000 clones, approximately 80% occurring once; the ten biggest clones make up approximately 6.3%. The specimen comprised peripheral blood, sampled on day 0 of AZD1222 vaccination. Receptors originate from an adult in good health.

This rearrangement joins TRBV2 to TRBJ2-2; D is unresolved. Per the germline V gene, CDR1 is SNHLY and CDR2 is FYNNEI. Trimming removed 2 bases from V and 0 bases from J, with 7 bases in between. The CDR3 consists of 15 residues. The CDR3 region is CASSERPPNTGELFF. CDR3 in DNA: TGTGCCAGCAGTGAACGGCCCCCGAACACCGGGGAGCTGTTTTTT.

The chain carries TRBV15 and TRBJ2-7; D perhaps matches TRBD1 (5 bases). The V and J ends lost 0 bases and 2 bases respectively, with 11 bases between them. The length of the CDR3 is 15 residues. Germline values: CDR1 LNHNV, CDR2 YYDKDF (reference sequence). The CDR3 DNA reads TGTGCCACCAGCAGAGAGGGGCAGGGTCCCTACGAGCAGTACTTC. Its protein product is CATSREGQGPYEQYF.

The chain joins TRBV29-1 to TRBJ1-2, with 8 bases lining up with TRBD1. This CDR3 is 15 amino acids long. Germline V gives CDR1 SQVTM, CDR2 ANQGSEA. The junction had 10 bases not matched to a gene; V was cut back by 5 bases and J by 2 bases. The chain's CDR3 is CSVSGTGTENYGYTF. CDR3 nucleotide sequence: TGCAGCGTTTCCGGGACAGGCACCGAAAACTATGGCTACACCTTC.

This chain links TRBV20-1 with TRBJ1-2; D may be TRBD1 (5 bases). Deletions cut 7 bases from V and 12 bases from J, with 12 bases between. The CDR3 totals 9 residues. The germline CDR1 and CDR2 sequences are DFQATT and SNEGSKA (reference sequence). CDR3 sequence reads: CSGGAWDTF. The CDR3 DNA is TGCAGTGGAGGGGCCTGGGACACCTTC.

This sequence joins TRBV7-8 and TRBJ1-6; 7 nucleotides agree with TRBD1. The J segment lost 7 bases and the V segment lost 6 bases, leaving 9 bases of the junction unmatched. Germline loops: CDR1 SGHVS, CDR2 FQNEAQ. The CDR3 covers 15 residues. The CDR3 is CASRPSRDRNSPLHF. Here the CDR3 DNA reads TGTGCCAGCAGACCGTCCCGGGACAGAAATTCACCCCTCCACTTT.

The chain recombines TRBV5-5 with TRBJ2-7; 7 bases agree with TRBD1. The CDR3 spans 14 residues. Trimming took 1 base from V and 7 from J; bases not matched to a gene: 8. Germline CDR1 SGHKS, CDR2 YYEKEE (reference sequence). The CDR3 nucleotides read TGTGCCAGCAGCTTGAGAGACAGGGTGGGTGAGCAGTACTTC. It encodes CASSLRDRVGEQYF.

This clone was seen more than once but under ten times. V and J are TRBV5-1 and TRBJ1-1; TRBD1 matches 11 bases. CDR1 SGHRS and CDR2 YFSETQ come from the germline V gene. Trimming cost V 4 bases and J 5 bases; bases outside gene matches: 10. This CDR3 has 16 residues. CDR3 DNA: TGCGCCAGCAGCCTCGTAAGGGGACAGGGGGTTACTGAAGCTTTCTTT. Its translation is CASSLVRGQGVTEAFF. The variable domain in full, with the rest retrieved from reference TRBV5-1 and TRBJ1-1, is KAGVTQTPRYLIKTRGQQVTLSCSPISGHRSVSWYQQTPGQGLQFLFEYFSETQRNKGNFPGRFSGRQFSNSRSEMNVSTLELGDSALYLCASSLVRGQGVTEAFFGQGTRLTVV.

This chain connects TRBV5-4 to TRBJ1-2, with 8 nucleotides matching TRBD1. Trimming removed 2 bases from V and 7 bases from J; junction bases left unmatched: 4. CDR1 is SGHNT and CDR2 is YYREEE in the germline V gene (reference sequence). The CDR3 is made up of 13 amino acids. The DNA of the CDR3 is TGTGCCAGCAGCTTCCAGGGGGCGTCTGGCTACACCTTC. Its translation is CASSFQGASGYTF.

This chain links TRBV5-1 with TRBJ1-4, with unresolved D. Trimming left V 2 bases short and J 3 bases short, with 14 bases between. The CDR3 covers 16 residues. CDR1 and CDR2 from the germline V gene are SGHRS and YFSETQ. CDR3 DNA sequence: TGCGCCAGCAGCTTTGAACCTATCAGAGCTAATGAAAAACTGTTTTTT. Translation gives CASSFEPIRANEKLFF.

This chain uses TRBV28 with TRBJ1-6; weak D call: TRBD1 (5 bases). The V gene lost 3 bases and the J gene lost 0 bases, with 15 bases spanning the gap. This CDR3 is built from 18 residues. Germline values: CDR1 MDHEN, CDR2 SYDVKM. The chain's CDR3 is CASSFPPHRSSYNSPLHF. CDR3 bases: TGTGCCAGCAGTTTCCCTCCCCACAGGAGCTCCTATAATTCACCCCTCCACTTT. The full variable domain, its missing parts supplied by reference TRBV28 and TRBJ1-6, is DVKVTQSSRYLVKRTGEKVFLECVQDMDHENMFWYRQDPGLGLRLIYFSYDVKMKEKGDIPEGYSVSREKKERFSLILESASTNQTSMYLCASSFPPHRSSYNSPLHFGNGTRLTVT.

V usage is TRBV5-1 and J usage is TRBJ2-7, with 7 bases aligning to TRBD1. CDR1 is SGHRS and CDR2 is YFSETQ in the germline V gene. The CDR3 has 16 residues. Unmatched junction bases numbered 9, after V lost 0 bases and J lost 3 bases. CDR3 region: CASSLGYGTEDYEQYF. The DNA of the CDR3 is TGCGCCAGCAGCTTGGGATACGGGACAGAGGACTACGAGCAGTACTTC.

CDR3: CASSLADSYGYTF. In nucleotides, the CDR3 is TGCGCCAGCAGCTTGGCCGACAGCTATGGCTACACCTTC. The chain links TRBV5-1 to TRBJ1-2, with TRBD1 as a possible D gene (5 bases). Germline V gene data show CDR1 as SGHRS and CDR2 as YFSETQ. Deletions cut 0 bases from V and 4 bases from J, with 7 bases between. This CDR3 is built from 13 residues.

This chain links TRBV19 with TRBJ1-4; D is unclear. The germline V and J ends were trimmed by 7 bases and 5 bases, with 8 bases remaining between them. Looked up from germline, CDR1 is LNHDA and CDR2 is SQIVND (reference sequence). There are 12 residues in the CDR3. CDR3 loop: CASKRKNEKLFF. The CDR3 DNA sequence: TGTGCCAGTAAGAGGAAAAATGAAAAACTGTTTTTT.

A few counts support this clone. The chain's CDR3 is CASSALLGRNQPQHF. The CDR3 DNA follows: TGTGCCAGTAGTGCCCTTCTAGGGAGGAATCAGCCCCAGCATTTT. This chain links TRBV19 with TRBJ1-5; D remains ambiguous. Trimming took 5 bases from V and 4 from J, leaving 15 bases between them. Germline CDR1 is LNHDA and CDR2 is SQIVND (reference sequence). There are 15 residues in the CDR3.

DNA for the CDR3: TGTGCCAGCACCACTTGGGGGTTATCCTACAATGAGCAGTTCTTC. This translates into CASTTWGLSYNEQFF. This chain links TRBV5-5 with TRBJ2-1; either TRBD1 or TRBD2 may supply D (5 bases each). Germline V gene lookup returns CDR1 SGHKS and CDR2 YYEKEE (reference sequence). Trimming took off 6 bases at V and 1 base at J, with 14 bases between the two ends. The CDR3 is 15 amino acids.

The chain couples TRBV2 to TRBJ2-1, with D perhaps matching TRBD1 or TRBD2 (5 bases each). Germline V gene sequence: CDR1 SNHLY, CDR2 FYNNEI. The CDR3 runs 13 residues. Deletions cut 4 bases from V and 1 base from J, with 5 bases between. CDR3: CASSGGSYNEQFF. The CDR3 nucleotides are TGTGCCAGCAGTGGGGGGTCCTACAATGAGCAGTTCTTC.

The V gene is TRBV3-1 (or the pseudogene TRBV3-2), the J gene TRBJ1-1; D uncertain. V was trimmed by 4 bases and J by 5 bases, leaving 8 bases between them. The CDR3 spans 12 residues. Germline loops: CDR1 LGHDT, CDR2 YNNKEL (reference sequence). The CDR3 coding sequence is TGTGCCAGCAGCCGTGCCTCAACTGAAGCTTTCTTT. Translated, it gives CASSRASTEAFF.

J is TRBJ2-2 and V is TRBV7-9; perhaps TRBD2 as D (6 bases). Germline V lookup: CDR1 SEHNR, CDR2 FQNEAQ (reference sequence). The V and J ends lost 1 base and 0 bases respectively, with 12 bases between them. This CDR3 is 17 amino acids long. The CDR3 region is CASSLVGLATNTGELFF. The CDR3 DNA sequence: TGTGCCAGCAGCTTAGTGGGTCTAGCGACGAACACCGGGGAGCTGTTTTTT.

This chain connects TRBV5-1 to TRBJ2-2; possibly TRBD2 for D (5 bases). The CDR3 length is 13 residues. CDR1 is SGHRS, CDR2 YFSETQ, per germline. The ends were cut back, 1 base at V and 6 bases at J, with 7 bases in the middle. CDR3 sequence reads: CASSLYGAGELFF. The CDR3 region has the DNA TGCGCCAGCAGCTTGTACGGGGCCGGGGAGCTGTTTTTT.